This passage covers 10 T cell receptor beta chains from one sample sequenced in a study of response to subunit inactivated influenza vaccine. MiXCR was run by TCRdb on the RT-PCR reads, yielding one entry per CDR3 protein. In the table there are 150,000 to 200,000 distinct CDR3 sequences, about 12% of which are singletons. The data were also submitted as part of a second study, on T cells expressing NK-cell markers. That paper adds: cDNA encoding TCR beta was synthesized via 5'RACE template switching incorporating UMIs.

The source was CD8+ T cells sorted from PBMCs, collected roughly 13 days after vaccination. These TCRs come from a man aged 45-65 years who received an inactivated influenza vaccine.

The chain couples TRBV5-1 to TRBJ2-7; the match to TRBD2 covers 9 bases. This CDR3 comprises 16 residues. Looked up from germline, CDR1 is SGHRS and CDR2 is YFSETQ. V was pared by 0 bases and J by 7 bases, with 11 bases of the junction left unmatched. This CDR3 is CASSLVGSGGPTEQYF. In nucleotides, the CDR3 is TGCGCCAGCAGCTTGGTGGGTAGCGGGGGACCAACGGAGCAGTACTTC.

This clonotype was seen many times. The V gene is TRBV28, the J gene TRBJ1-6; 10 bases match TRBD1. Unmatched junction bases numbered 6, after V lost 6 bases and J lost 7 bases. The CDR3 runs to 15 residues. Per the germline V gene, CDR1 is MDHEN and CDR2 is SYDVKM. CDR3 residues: CASSPGTGANSPLHF. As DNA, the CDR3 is TGTGCCAGCAGCCCCGGGACAGGGGCGAATTCACCCCTCCACTTT.

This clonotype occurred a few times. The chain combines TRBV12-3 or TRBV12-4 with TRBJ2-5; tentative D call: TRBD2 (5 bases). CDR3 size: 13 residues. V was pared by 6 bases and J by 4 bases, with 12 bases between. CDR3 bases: TGTGCCAGCAGCCCCCTTGGAGGAGAGACCCAGTACTTC. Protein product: CASSPLGGETQYF.

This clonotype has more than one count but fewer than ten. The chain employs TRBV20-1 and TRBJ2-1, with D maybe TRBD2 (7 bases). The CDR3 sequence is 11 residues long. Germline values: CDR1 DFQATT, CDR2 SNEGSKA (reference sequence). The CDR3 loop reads CGGAFYNEQFF. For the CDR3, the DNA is TGCGGGGGGGCCTTCTACAATGAGCAGTTCTTC.

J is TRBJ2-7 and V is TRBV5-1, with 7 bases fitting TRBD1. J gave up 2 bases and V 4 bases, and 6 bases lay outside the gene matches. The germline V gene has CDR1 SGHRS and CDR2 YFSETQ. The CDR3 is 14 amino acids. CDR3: CASSSRDRTYEQYF. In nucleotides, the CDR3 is TGCGCCAGCAGCAGCCGGGACAGAACCTACGAGCAGTACTTC.

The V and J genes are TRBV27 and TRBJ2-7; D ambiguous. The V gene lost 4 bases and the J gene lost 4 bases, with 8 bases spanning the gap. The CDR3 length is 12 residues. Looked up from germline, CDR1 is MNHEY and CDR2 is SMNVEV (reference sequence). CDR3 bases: TGTGCCAGCAGTTCGAGGAAATACGAGCAGTACTTC. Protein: CASSSRKYEQYF.

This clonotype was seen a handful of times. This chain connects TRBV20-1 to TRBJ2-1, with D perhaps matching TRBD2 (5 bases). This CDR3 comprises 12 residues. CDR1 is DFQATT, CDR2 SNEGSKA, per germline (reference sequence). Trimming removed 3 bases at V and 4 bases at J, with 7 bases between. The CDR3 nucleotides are TGCAGTGCTAGTTGGACTTACAATGAGCAGTTCTTC. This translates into CSASWTYNEQFF.

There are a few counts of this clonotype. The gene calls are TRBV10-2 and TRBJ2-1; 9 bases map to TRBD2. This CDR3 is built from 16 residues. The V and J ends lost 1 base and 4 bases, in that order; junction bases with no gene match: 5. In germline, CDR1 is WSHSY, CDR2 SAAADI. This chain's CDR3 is CASSEWIAGAYNEQFF. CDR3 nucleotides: TGCGCCAGCAGTGAGTGGATAGCGGGGGCATACAATGAGCAGTTCTTC.

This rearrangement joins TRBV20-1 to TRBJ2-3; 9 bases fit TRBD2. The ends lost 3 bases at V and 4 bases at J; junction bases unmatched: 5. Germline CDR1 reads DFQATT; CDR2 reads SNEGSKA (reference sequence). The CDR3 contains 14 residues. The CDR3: CSARVSGGPDTQYF. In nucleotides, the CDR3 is TGCAGTGCTAGGGTTAGCGGGGGCCCAGATACGCAGTATTTT.

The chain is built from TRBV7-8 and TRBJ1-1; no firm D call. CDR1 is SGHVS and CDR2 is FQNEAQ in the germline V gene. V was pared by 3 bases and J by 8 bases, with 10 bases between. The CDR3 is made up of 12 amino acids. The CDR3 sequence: CASSFTDGEAFF. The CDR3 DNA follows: TGTGCCAGCAGCTTCACGGACGGGGAAGCTTTCTTT.